The T cell receptor beta chain described here comes from a study of technical replicates of blood from a few donors. The CDR3 is made up of 14 amino acids. In germline, CDR1 is MNHEY, CDR2 SMNVEV (reference sequence). Trimming shortened V by 3 bases and J by 3 bases, and 12 bases separated the two germline ends. Clones were sequenced by immunoSEQ multiplex PCR, and TCRdb holds only the in-frame ones, with some missing. The sample comprises approximately 88,000 clones, approximately 96% of which are singletons, and around 0.31% rests with the top ten. The V call is TRBV27, the J call TRBJ2-7; D is unclear. This TCR derives from a human donor in good health. Material: T cells isolated from PBMCs. CDR3 protein: CASSFGPSHYEQYF. The CDR3 DNA follows: TGTGCCAGCAGTTTTGGTCCTAGTCACTACGAGCAGTACTTC.